Listed below are T cell receptor beta chains from one sample, sequenced in a study of regulatory T cells in long-lasting Graves disease. MiXCR, run by TCRdb on the multiplex PCR reads, gives a single entry per CDR3 protein. The repertoire holds more than 350,000 distinct CDR3 sequences, with roughly 23% as singletons. The sequenced sample was peripheral blood mononuclear cells (PBMCs), obtained when the disease was refractory, from a patient treated with antithyroid drugs. These receptors came from a female donor with Graves disease. The CDR3 runs from the conserved cysteine through the conserved F or W. Each record gives: D gene, CDR3 length, clone size, V gene, J gene, CDR3 DNA, CDR3 protein. D genes are given only for firm matches. Not all rows give a size; the values are once, few, many and, for expanded clones, a class.

D gene: .
CDR3 length: 8
clone size: .
V gene: TRBV27
J gene: TRBJ1-3
CDR3 DNA: TGCCCCCCCGGCACCATATATTTT
CDR3 protein: CPPGTIYF

D gene: .
CDR3 length: 18
clone size: many
V gene: TRBV11-2
J gene: TRBJ2-6
CDR3 DNA: TGTGCCAGCAGCTTAGATCCCGGGCCTCTCTCTGGGGCCAACGTCCTGACTTTC
CDR3 protein: CASSLDPGPLSGANVLTF

D gene: TRBD2
CDR3 length: 17
clone size: .
V gene: TRBV5-1
J gene: TRBJ2-4
CDR3 DNA: TGCGCCAGCAGCTTGCTAGCGGGAGATTCGGCCAAAAACATTCAGTACTTC
CDR3 protein: CASSLLAGDSAKNIQYF

D gene: TRBD1
CDR3 length: 16
clone size: many
V gene: TRBV27
J gene: TRBJ1-2
CDR3 DNA: TGTGCCAGCAGTTTATCGAGGGGGCTAGGGGACTATGGCTACACCTTC
CDR3 protein: CASSLSRGLGDYGYTF

D gene: TRBD1
CDR3 length: 13
clone size: .
V gene: TRBV19
J gene: TRBJ2-7
CDR3 DNA: TGTGCCAGTGCGGCAGGGGGAATCTACGAGCAGTACTTC
CDR3 protein: CASAAGGIYEQYF

D gene: .
CDR3 length: 11
clone size: many
V gene: TRBV30
J gene: TRBJ2-5
CDR3 DNA: TGTGCCTGGAGTGTCTCGGAGACCCAGTACTTC
CDR3 protein: CAWSVSETQYF

D gene: .
CDR3 length: 15
clone size: .
V gene: TRBV7-9
J gene: TRBJ2-2
CDR3 DNA: TGTGCCAGCAGCTTAATTTGGGAATCCACCGGGGAGCTGTTTTTT
CDR3 protein: CASSLIWESTGELFF

D gene: .
CDR3 length: 21
clone size: many
V gene: TRBV6-2/TRBV6-3
J gene: TRBJ1-1
CDR3 DNA: TGTGCCAGCAGTTACCGGACAGAAACACCCAAACTCACTAAAGAAAACACTGAAGCTTTCTTT
CDR3 protein: CASSYRTETPKLTKENTEAFF

D gene: .
CDR3 length: 13
clone size: many
V gene: TRBV3-1
J gene: TRBJ1-1
CDR3 DNA: TGTGCCAGCAGCCCTAGACGGAACACTGAAGCTTTCTTT
CDR3 protein: CASSPRRNTEAFF

D gene: TRBD2
CDR3 length: 14
clone size: .
V gene: TRBV20-1
J gene: TRBJ2-3
CDR3 DNA: TGCAGTGCGCCAAGGGAGGGTTTCACAGATACGCAGTATTTT
CDR3 protein: CSAPREGFTDTQYF

D gene: TRBD1
CDR3 length: 15
clone size: once
V gene: TRBV3-1
J gene: TRBJ1-2
CDR3 DNA: TGTGCCAGCAGCCAACGTACCGGGACAGCTTATGGCTACACCTTC
CDR3 protein: CASSQRTGTAYGYTF

D gene: .
CDR3 length: 15
clone size: few
V gene: TRBV7-9
J gene: TRBJ1-2
CDR3 DNA: TGTGCCAGCAGCTCCCGACAGGCCCTCTACCCAGGCTACACCTTC
CDR3 protein: CASSSRQALYPGYTF

D gene: .
CDR3 length: 15
clone size: few
V gene: TRBV5-1
J gene: TRBJ2-5
CDR3 DNA: TGCGCCAGCAACAGACAGGGAGGGGTGGGAGAGACCCAGTACTTC
CDR3 protein: CASNRQGGVGETQYF

D gene: TRBD2
CDR3 length: 14
clone size: .
V gene: TRBV20-1
J gene: TRBJ2-5
CDR3 DNA: TGCAGTGCGAGTGGACTAGCGGGAAAAGAGACCCAGTACTTC
CDR3 protein: CSASGLAGKETQYF

D gene: TRBD1
CDR3 length: 15
clone size: .
V gene: TRBV4-2
J gene: TRBJ2-7
CDR3 DNA: TGTGCCAGCGGCCAAGATGGGACAGTTGCTCCCGAGCAGTACTTC
CDR3 protein: CASGQDGTVAPEQYF

D gene: TRBD1
CDR3 length: 15
clone size: few
V gene: TRBV7-9
J gene: TRBJ2-7
CDR3 DNA: TGTGCCAGCAGCTTAGCGGGGACAGGGTATAACGAGCAGTACTTC
CDR3 protein: CASSLAGTGYNEQYF

D gene: .
CDR3 length: 19
clone size: many
V gene: TRBV2
J gene: TRBJ1-1
CDR3 DNA: TGTGCCAGCAGTGCATTTGGGATATCGGCGGCAGGGGCGAACACTGAAGCTTTCTTT
CDR3 protein: CASSAFGISAAGANTEAFF

D gene: TRBD2
CDR3 length: 15
clone size: few
V gene: TRBV5-4
J gene: TRBJ2-3
CDR3 DNA: TGTGCCAGCAGCTCTACTAGCGGGAGGACAGATACGCAGTATTTT
CDR3 protein: CASSSTSGRTDTQYF

D gene: .
CDR3 length: 12
clone size: few
V gene: TRBV20-1
J gene: TRBJ2-1
CDR3 DNA: TGCAGTGTAGAGGTTCTGGGGGGTGAGCAGTTCTTC
CDR3 protein: CSVEVLGGEQFF

D gene: .
CDR3 length: 22
clone size: few
V gene: TRBV27
J gene: TRBJ2-7
CDR3 DNA: TGTGCCAGCAGTCGGCAGTCGGGTCAGGGGTGGGTAGCGGGTCCCTGGGTCTACGAGCAGTACTTC
CDR3 protein: CASSRQSGQGWVAGPWVYEQYF

D gene: TRBD2
CDR3 length: 14
clone size: many
V gene: TRBV12-3/TRBV12-4
J gene: TRBJ2-5
CDR3 DNA: TGTGCCAGCCGAAGCGGGAAGGGCAGCCAGACCCAGTACTTC
CDR3 protein: CASRSGKGSQTQYF

D gene: TRBD2
CDR3 length: 15
clone size: once
V gene: TRBV10-3
J gene: TRBJ2-3
CDR3 DNA: TGTGCCACGTGGACTAGCGGGAGGACCACAGATACGCAGTATTTT
CDR3 protein: CATWTSGRTTDTQYF

D gene: TRBD1
CDR3 length: 15
clone size: .
V gene: TRBV13
J gene: TRBJ1-6
CDR3 DNA: TGTGCCAGCAGTCTGGGACAGGGCTATCGGTCACCCCTCCACTTT
CDR3 protein: CASSLGQGYRSPLHF

D gene: .
CDR3 length: 12
clone size: many
V gene: TRBV20-1
J gene: TRBJ2-2
CDR3 DNA: TGCAGTGCTAGGCTATATACCGGGGAGCTGTTTTTT
CDR3 protein: CSARLYTGELFF

D gene: .
CDR3 length: 12
clone size: many
V gene: TRBV2
J gene: TRBJ2-7
CDR3 DNA: TGTGCCAGCAGTGGGCCTTCCGACGAGCAGTACTTC
CDR3 protein: CASSGPSDEQYF

D gene: TRBD2
CDR3 length: 16
clone size: many
V gene: TRBV28
J gene: TRBJ2-7
CDR3 DNA: TGTGCCAGCAGTTCCGGGACACAGGGACTAGCCTACGAGCAGTACTTC
CDR3 protein: CASSSGTQGLAYEQYF

D gene: TRBD2
CDR3 length: 14
clone size: .
V gene: TRBV6-1
J gene: TRBJ2-2
CDR3 DNA: TGTGCCAGCACAATAGCGGGAGGCACCGGGGAGCTGTTTTTT
CDR3 protein: CASTIAGGTGELFF

D gene: .
CDR3 length: 15
clone size: many
V gene: TRBV7-8
J gene: TRBJ1-5
CDR3 DNA: TGTGCCAGCAGCTTGTCAGGGTTTAGCAATCAGCCCCAGCATTTT
CDR3 protein: CASSLSGFSNQPQHF

D gene: .
CDR3 length: 17
clone size: once
V gene: TRBV5-1
J gene: TRBJ2-5
CDR3 DNA: TGCGCCAGCAGCTTGGGGAGAATGTCGGGAGTGGACGAGACCCAGTACTTC
CDR3 protein: CASSLGRMSGVDETQYF

D gene: TRBD1
CDR3 length: 16
clone size: few
V gene: TRBV7-2
J gene: TRBJ2-7
CDR3 DNA: TGTGCCAGCAGCTTGGGTGGACAGGGATTTGGTAGCGAGCAGTACTTC
CDR3 protein: CASSLGGQGFGSEQYF

D gene: .
CDR3 length: 15
clone size: .
V gene: TRBV15
J gene: TRBJ1-2
CDR3 DNA: TGTGCCACCAGCAGATCGGAGAGGGGGAACTATGGCTACACCTTC
CDR3 protein: CATSRSERGNYGYTF

D gene: .
CDR3 length: 12
clone size: .
V gene: TRBV5-1
J gene: TRBJ2-7
CDR3 DNA: TGCGCCAGCAGCCAGACAGGTTTCGAGCAGTACTTC
CDR3 protein: CASSQTGFEQYF

D gene: TRBD2
CDR3 length: 19
clone size: .
V gene: TRBV29-1
J gene: TRBJ2-1
CDR3 DNA: TGCAGCGTGGAGGGTGGACTAGCGGGAGGGTCGAGCTCCTACAATGAGCAGTTCTTC
CDR3 protein: CSVEGGLAGGSSSYNEQFF

D gene: .
CDR3 length: 16
clone size: once
V gene: TRBV28
J gene: TRBJ1-6
CDR3 DNA: TGTGCCAGCAGTTTCATGGGAGACTCCTATAATTCACCCCTCCACTTT
CDR3 protein: CASSFMGDSYNSPLHF

D gene: TRBD2
CDR3 length: 14
clone size: many
V gene: TRBV2
J gene: TRBJ2-3
CDR3 DNA: TGTGCCAGCAGGACTAGCGAAAACACAGATACGCAGTATTTT
CDR3 protein: CASRTSENTDTQYF

D gene: .
CDR3 length: 18
clone size: .
V gene: TRBV9
J gene: TRBJ2-6
CDR3 DNA: TGTGCCAGCAGCCCTCGACACGGACTTGGCTCTGGGGCCAACGTCCTGACTTTC
CDR3 protein: CASSPRHGLGSGANVLTF

D gene: .
CDR3 length: 17
clone size: few
V gene: TRBV6-1
J gene: TRBJ1-4
CDR3 DNA: TGTGCCAGCAGCCCCGCCGGACAGCTACCAACTAATGAAAAACTGTTTTTT
CDR3 protein: CASSPAGQLPTNEKLFF

D gene: TRBD1
CDR3 length: 14
clone size: many
V gene: TRBV2
J gene: TRBJ2-2
CDR3 DNA: TGTGCCAGCAGAACAGGGGTGGTCACCGGGGAGCTGTTTTTT
CDR3 protein: CASRTGVVTGELFF

D gene: TRBD1
CDR3 length: 17
clone size: many
V gene: TRBV12-3/TRBV12-4
J gene: TRBJ2-5
CDR3 DNA: TGTGCCAGCAGACCCTTACCCGGGACAGGGGCTCCTTGGGACCAGTACTTC
CDR3 protein: CASRPLPGTGAPWDQYF

D gene: .
CDR3 length: 14
clone size: .
V gene: TRBV3-1
J gene: TRBJ1-2
CDR3 DNA: TGTGCCAGCAGCCAAGGACTTAATACGGGGGGCTACACCTTC
CDR3 protein: CASSQGLNTGGYTF

D gene: .
CDR3 length: 16
clone size: many
V gene: TRBV28
J gene: TRBJ2-7
CDR3 DNA: TGTGCCAGCAGTTTATGGGGACCGACGTTCGGCTACGAGCAGTACTTC
CDR3 protein: CASSLWGPTFGYEQYF

D gene: .
CDR3 length: 14
clone size: many
V gene: TRBV29-1
J gene: TRBJ1-5
CDR3 DNA: TGCAGCGTGCGACAGACCGATAGCAATCAGCCCCAGCATTTT
CDR3 protein: CSVRQTDSNQPQHF

D gene: .
CDR3 length: 15
clone size: .
V gene: TRBV7-9
J gene: TRBJ2-4
CDR3 DNA: TGTGCCAGCAGCTCCGTCCGCGGGACGGGAAACATTCAGTACTTC
CDR3 protein: CASSSVRGTGNIQYF